Following are 10 T cell receptor beta chains from one sample sequenced in a study of spatial heterogeneity in lung cancer. The antigens for these receptors are not known. Each CDR3 protein is one row after TCRdb ran MiXCR on the 5' RACE reads. The sample yields 3,000 to 4,500 distinct CDR3 sequences, roughly 5% seen once. Study-level findings and limits: Expanded intratumoral alpha and beta TCR counts tracked tumor mutation counts.

As for time point: sample taken at primary tumor resection. Sequencing used lung tumor tissue, obtained at surgery. These receptors all stem from a female donor with early-stage non-small cell lung cancer.

By sample share, this clonotype is medium-sized. The library was designed around alpha chains, so this beta chain is a stray read whose abundance carries little weight. J is TRBJ2-3 and V is TRBV20-1; D possibly corresponds to TRBD1 (6 bases). Germline-derived CDR1 and CDR2 are DFQATT and SNEGSKA (reference sequence). This CDR3 has 13 amino acids. V was clipped by 7 bases and J by 0 bases, with 11 bases between them. The CDR3 loop is CSGDGGSTDTQYF. The CDR3 nucleotides read TGCAGTGGCGATGGGGGCAGCACAGATACGCAGTATTTT.

About this clonotype itself: This may stem from a read error, because a much larger clone lies one nucleotide away. The conserved phenylalanine or tryptophan normally closing the CDR3 is absent here, so this likely arose from a read error. Since the library was made to target alpha chains, this beta chain is a stray read and its abundance is not meaningful. V usage is TRBV5-1 and J usage is TRBJ1-6; possible D gene TRBD1, 5 bases. Looked up from germline, CDR1 is SGHRS and CDR2 is YFSETQ. The CDR3 loop spans 15 amino acids. V dropped 5 bases and J dropped 5 bases, with 14 bases sitting between them. Written as DNA, the CDR3 is TGCGCCAGCAGTCCCGGACAAGCAGATAATTCACCCCTCCACCTT. Its translation: CASSPGQADNSPLHL.

This clonotype was detected many times. This beta chain is a stray sequence in a library constructed for alpha chains; its clone size is not meaningful. The rearrangement links TRBV3-1 to TRBJ1-5; D uncertain. This CDR3 is 14 amino acids long. Per the germline V gene, CDR1 is LGHDT and CDR2 is YNNKEL (reference sequence). With 3 bases removed from V and 3 bases from J, the gap between germline ends came to 9 bases. The chain's CDR3 is CASSQGGDNQPQHF. Here the CDR3 DNA reads TGTGCCAGCAGCCAGGGCGGTGACAATCAGCCCCAGCATTTT.

In this sample, this clonotype turned up many times. Being off target in a library aimed at alpha chains, this beta chain has a size of little meaning. CDR3 protein: CAISDRGLAGAIGAIYEQYF. The DNA of the CDR3 is TGTGCCATCAGTGACAGGGGACTAGCGGGAGCTATCGGTGCCATCTACGAGCAGTACTTC. This chain links TRBV10-3 with TRBJ2-7, with 14 bases that match TRBD2. The CDR3 is made up of 20 amino acids. V lost 3 bases, J lost 3 bases, and 16 bases stayed unmatched. Germline V gives CDR1 ENHRY, CDR2 SYGVKD.

At least ten counts were recorded for this clonotype. Being off target in a library aimed at alpha chains, this beta chain has a size of little meaning. This sequence joins TRBV5-4 and TRBJ2-5; TRBD1 or TRBD2 may be the D gene (5 bases each). From germline, CDR1 is SGHNT and CDR2 YYREEE (reference sequence). Trimming took 7 bases from V and 9 from J, leaving 19 bases between them. The CDR3 runs 13 residues. The CDR3 sequence is CASSTGAGLAQYF. CDR3 nucleotides: TGTGCCAGCTCAACCGGGGCCGGTTTGGCCCAGTACTTC.

This clonotype is medium-sized in the sample. This beta chain lies outside the target of a library built for alpha chains; its clone size means little. The chain has TRBV10-2 and TRBJ2-7, with TRBD1 identical over 8 bases. Germline trimming cut 2 bases from V and 3 bases from J; bases unmatched to any gene: 6. The CDR3 is 15 residues long. Germline CDR1 WSHSY, CDR2 SAAADI. The DNA of the CDR3 is TGCGCCAGCAGTGAGGAGCCAGGGGGCCGCTACGAGCAGTACTTC. Its translation is CASSEEPGGRYEQYF.

This clonotype counts as medium-sized (0.01 to 0.1%). The library was designed around alpha chains, so this beta chain is a stray read whose abundance carries little weight. This sequence joins TRBV7-3 and TRBJ1-1; tentatively, D is TRBD1 (6 bases). Germline V gives CDR1 SGHTA, CDR2 FQGTGA. Trimming pared 3 bases from V and 2 bases from J, leaving 10 bases between. CDR3 length: 14 amino acids. CDR3 coding DNA: TGTGCCAGCAGCTTCGGGGGGGCTAACACTGAAGCTTTCTTT. Translation gives CASSFGGANTEAFF. Together with reference TRBV7-3 and TRBJ1-1, the CDR3 gives the full variable domain: GAGVSQTPSNKVTEKGKYVELRCDPISGHTALYWYRQSLGQGPEFLIYFQGTGAADDSGLPNDRFFAVRPEGSVSTLKIQRTERGDSAVYLCASSFGGANTEAFFGQGTRLTVV.

This clonotype was detected many times. This beta chain lies outside the target of a library built for alpha chains; its clone size means little. The chain joins TRBV6-1 to TRBJ2-4; D perhaps matches TRBD1 (6 bases). Trimming left V 6 bases short and J 8 bases short, with 17 bases between. Germline lookup yields CDR1 MNHNS and CDR2 SASEGT. This CDR3 is 14 amino acids long. The CDR3 sequence is CASRDRGDRDIQYF. The CDR3 DNA is TGTGCCAGCAGGGACAGAGGGGATCGGGACATTCAGTACTTC.

This clonotype occurred many times. This beta chain appears as a stray read in a library generated for alpha chains; its size is not informative. This sequence joins TRBV10-3 and TRBJ2-3; D is unclear. Trimming cost V 0 bases and J 6 bases, with 4 bases left between them. The CDR3 runs 12 residues. Germline-derived CDR1 and CDR2 are ENHRY and SYGVKD. The CDR3 DNA reads TGTGCCATCAGTGAGTCTATGGATACGCAGTATTTT. Encoded protein: CAISESMDTQYF.

This clonotype came up many times. In a library made to pick up alpha chains, this beta chain is a stray read with a size that means little. The chain joins TRBV7-3 to TRBJ2-3, with 10 bases lining up with TRBD1. There are 15 residues in the CDR3. Per the germline V gene, CDR1 is SGHTA and CDR2 is FQGTGA. The V segment lost 5 bases and the J segment 4 bases; nucleotides outside the gene matches: 6. The CDR3, as DNA: TGTGCCAGCAGCCGCCGGGACAGGGGAGCAGATACGCAGTATTTT. Translation: CASSRRDRGADTQYF. Supplemented by reference TRBV7-3 and TRBJ2-3, the full variable domain reads GAGVSQTPSNKVTEKGKYVELRCDPISGHTALYWYRQSLGQGPEFLIYFQGTGAADDSGLPNDRFFAVRPEGSVSTLKIQRTERGDSAVYLCASSRRDRGADTQYFGPGTRLTVL.